These 11 T cell receptor beta chains share one sample of origin, sequenced in a study of regulatory T cells in long-lasting Graves disease. Investigators prepared the TCR beta libraries by applying iRepertoire HTBI primers and Arm-PCR of CDR3 regions. TCRdb itself ran the multiplex PCR reads through MiXCR, one entry per CDR3 protein. The repertoire holds hundreds of thousands of distinct CDR3 sequences, with about 11% as singletons. The sample's time point: newly diagnosed GD, antithyroid drugs for less than 3 months. Extracted RNA from PBMCs served as the source of the TCR library. A further study also used this sample, focusing on T cells in Graves' hyperthyroidism and ophthalmopathy.

The input for sequencing was peripheral blood mononuclear cells (PBMCs), taken at new diagnosis, from a patient treated with antithyroid drugs. The receptors were sampled from a young woman with Graves disease.

This clonotype showed up many times. The V call is TRBV20-1, the J call TRBJ2-1; TRBD1 is a possible D gene (6 bases). Germline CDR1 is DFQATT and CDR2 is SNEGSKA (reference sequence). Trimming shortened V by 3 bases and J by 4 bases, and 10 bases separated the two germline ends. This CDR3 comprises 13 residues. CDR3 loop: CSASRGEYNEQFF. DNA of the CDR3: TGCAGTGCTAGCAGGGGAGAATACAATGAGCAGTTCTTC.

This clonotype was observed a handful of times. V gene TRBV6-1 combines with J gene TRBJ2-1, with 9 bases lining up with TRBD1. Germline V gene sequence: CDR1 MNHNS, CDR2 SASEGT. The CDR3 is made up of 14 amino acids. The trim removed 6 bases at V and 6 bases at J, leaving 6 bases unmatched. The DNA for the CDR3 is TGTGCCAGCAGAACAGGGGGCCCCGCCAATGAGCAGTTCTTC. Translation gives CASRTGGPANEQFF.

This chain joins TRBV30 and TRBJ2-7; 7 bases align to TRBD1. The CDR3 extends over 13 amino acids. V lost 0 bases, J lost 6 bases, and 5 bases stayed unmatched. The germline gives CDR1 GTSNPN, CDR2 SVGIG (reference sequence). The CDR3 DNA sequence: TGTGCCTGGAGTGTACGAGGGGGCCTCGAGCAGTACTTC. It specifies CAWSVRGGLEQYF.

This clonotype has at least ten counts. The chain uses TRBV28 and TRBJ2-5; D may be TRBD2 (6 bases). The CDR3 loop spans 17 amino acids. CDR1 and CDR2 (germline): MDHEN, SYDVKM. Deletions cut 4 bases from V and 0 bases from J, with 18 bases between. CDR3: CASSSPSSVSYQETQYF. The CDR3 DNA reads as TGTGCCAGCAGTTCCCCTTCTAGCGTCTCGTACCAAGAGACCCAGTACTTC.

This clonotype came up many times. The gene calls are TRBV28 and TRBJ1-2, with D hard to call. The germline gives CDR1 MDHEN, CDR2 SYDVKM. This CDR3 spans 13 amino acids. V shed 3 bases and J shed 8 bases, with 13 bases lying between them. This chain's CDR3 is CASSFGPREGYTF. The CDR3 nucleotides read TGTGCCAGCAGTTTTGGGCCGAGGGAGGGCTACACCTTC.

The V and J genes are TRBV29-1 and TRBJ2-1; 9 bases align to TRBD2. The V gene's germline CDR1 is SQVTM and CDR2 ANQGSEA. With V trimmed by 5 bases and J by 3 bases, 5 bases remained unmatched. This CDR3 contains 14 residues. The CDR3 region is CSVTRLADYNEQFF. The CDR3, as DNA: TGCAGCGTTACGCGACTAGCGGACTACAATGAGCAGTTCTTC.

The sample holds a few counts of this clonotype. In DNA form, the CDR3 reads TGCAGTGCTGGAAAAATCGGGACTAGCGGAAATGAGCAGTTCTTC. Translation: CSAGKIGTSGNEQFF. This rearrangement joins TRBV20-1 to TRBJ2-1; TRBD2 aligns across 11 bases. V gave up 5 bases and J gave up 7 bases; unmatched junction bases: 10. CDR3 length: 15 amino acids. CDR1 and CDR2 (germline): DFQATT, SNEGSKA (reference sequence).

This chain uses TRBV28 with TRBJ2-1, with TRBD2 matching over 16 bases. With V trimmed by 5 bases and J by 6 bases, 7 bases remained unmatched. This CDR3 spans 17 amino acids. The germline V gene encodes CDR1 MDHEN and CDR2 SYDVKM. For the CDR3, the DNA is TGTGCCAGCAGTCGGGGGACTAGCGGGAGGGGGGGCAATGAGCAGTTCTTC. Protein: CASSRGTSGRGGNEQFF.

This clonotype was observed many times. V usage is TRBV2 and J usage is TRBJ2-1, with TRBD2 as a possible D gene (5 bases). From germline, CDR1 is SNHLY and CDR2 FYNNEI. V lost 8 bases, J lost 1 base, and 12 bases lay in between. The CDR3 contains 14 residues. The CDR3 DNA reads as TGTGCCAGCGAACTAGTCGGGTCCTACAATGAGCAGTTCTTC. This gives the protein CASELVGSYNEQFF.

This clonotype has ten or more counts. This chain joins TRBV10-3 and TRBJ2-3; TRBD2 aligns across 11 bases. CDR3 length: 15 residues. Germline V gives CDR1 ENHRY, CDR2 SYGVKD. The trim removed 6 bases at V and 0 bases at J, leaving 2 bases unmatched. CDR3 region: CAIRVAGGSTDTQYF. The CDR3 DNA sequence: TGTGCCATCAGGGTAGCGGGAGGGAGCACAGATACGCAGTATTTT.

Ten or more counts support this clonotype. The chain couples TRBV2 to TRBJ2-2, with D uncertain. The germline V and J ends were trimmed by 11 bases and 1 base, with 8 bases remaining between them. The CDR3 totals 12 residues. Germline CDR1 reads SNHLY; CDR2 reads FYNNEI. The CDR3 protein is CALSKNTGELFF. CDR3 DNA: TGTGCCTTGAGCAAGAACACCGGGGAGCTGTTTTTT.